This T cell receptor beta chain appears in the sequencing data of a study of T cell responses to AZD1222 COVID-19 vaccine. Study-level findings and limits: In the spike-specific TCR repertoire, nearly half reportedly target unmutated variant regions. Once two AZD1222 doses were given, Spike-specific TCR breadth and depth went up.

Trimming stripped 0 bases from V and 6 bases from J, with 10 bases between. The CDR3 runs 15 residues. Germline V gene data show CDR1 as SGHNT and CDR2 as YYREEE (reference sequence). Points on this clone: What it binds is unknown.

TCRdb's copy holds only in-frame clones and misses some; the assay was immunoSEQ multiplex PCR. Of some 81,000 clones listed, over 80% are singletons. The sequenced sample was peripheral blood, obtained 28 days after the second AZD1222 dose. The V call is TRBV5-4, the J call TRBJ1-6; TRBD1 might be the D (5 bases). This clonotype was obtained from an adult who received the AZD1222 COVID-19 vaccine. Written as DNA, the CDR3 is TGTGCCAGCAGCTTGGGAGGGGCGACTAATTCACCCCTCCACTTT. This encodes CASSLGGATNSPLHF.